Below, 10 T cell receptor beta chains from the same sample are listed, as sequenced in a study of blood T cell repertoires in COVID-19. Only in-frame clones appear in the TCRdb table, and some are missing; sequencing was by immunoSEQ multiplex PCR. The data contain more than 250,000 clones, about nine tenths of them singletons. Material: peripheral blood. The receptors were gathered from a woman in her 30s with COVID-19, enrolled during active disease.

The gene calls are TRBV5-1 and TRBJ1-5; possible D gene TRBD1, 6 bases. Germline V gene data show CDR1 as SGHRS and CDR2 as YFSETQ. Between the trimmed V and J ends, which lost 4 bases and 5 bases, there was a span of 19 bases. This CDR3 contains 16 residues. The CDR3 loop reads CASSPYDRPNDQPQHF. The CDR3 nucleotides are TGCGCCAGCAGCCCTTATGACAGGCCAAACGATCAGCCCCAGCATTTT. Filled out from reference TRBV5-1 and TRBJ1-5, the complete variable domain reads KAGVTQTPRYLIKTRGQQVTLSCSPISGHRSVSWYQQTPGQGLQFLFEYFSETQRNKGNFPGRFSGRQFSNSRSEMNVSTLELGDSALYLCASSPYDRPNDQPQHFGDGTRLSIL.

The chain is built from TRBV4-1 and TRBJ1-6; D perhaps matches TRBD1 (6 bases). There are 17 residues in the CDR3. The germline gives CDR1 MGHRA, CDR2 YSYEKL. V was clipped by 1 base and J by 0 bases, with 10 bases between them. CDR3 loop: CASSQVPGVSYNSPLHF. Written as DNA, the CDR3 is TGCGCCAGCAGCCAAGTTCCAGGGGTCTCCTATAATTCACCCCTCCACTTT.

The chain uses TRBV7-2 and TRBJ1-6; no reliable D call. Germline CDR1 SGHTA, CDR2 FQGNSA. Deletions cut 5 bases from V and 7 bases from J, with 12 bases between. The CDR3 consists of 14 residues. The CDR3 region has the DNA TGTGCCAGCAGCGCCCAGGCACAGAATTCACCCCTCCACTTT. Its protein is CASSAQAQNSPLHF.

The gene calls are TRBV6-2 or TRBV6-3 and TRBJ2-1; 13 bases agree with TRBD2. Germline V CDR1 and CDR2: MNHEY, SVGEGT. Losses at the gene ends were 0 bases for V and 7 bases for J; bases not matched to a gene: 6. This CDR3 region has 17 residues. Written as DNA, the CDR3 is TGTGCCAGCAGTTACTCACTCACTAGCGGGGGGGCGAATGAGCAGTTCTTC. It translates to CASSYSLTSGGANEQFF.

V and J are TRBV19 and TRBJ1-5; TRBD1 aligns across 7 bases. The CDR3 is 17 residues long. V was pared by 5 bases and J by 2 bases, with 12 bases of the junction left unmatched. Germline V lookup: CDR1 LNHDA, CDR2 SQIVND (reference sequence). Here the CDR3 DNA reads TGTGCCAGTAGTCCCCCACGACAGGGATATGGCAATCAGCCCCAGCATTTT. The encoded protein is CASSPPRQGYGNQPQHF.

This clone was detected once. The chain is built from TRBV10-3 and TRBJ1-2, with a possible D match to TRBD1 (6 bases). V lost 10 bases, J lost 4 bases, and 16 bases lay in between. The CDR3 extends over 13 amino acids. CDR1 is ENHRY and CDR2 is SYGVKD in the germline V gene. CDR3 amino acids: CATQQGPSYGYTF. The CDR3 bases are TGTGCCACACAACAGGGCCCATCCTATGGCTACACCTTC.

The V call is TRBV7-9, the J call TRBJ1-1; 7 bases match TRBD1. The germline gives CDR1 SEHNR, CDR2 FQNEAQ (reference sequence). CDR3 length: 14 residues. The trim removed 6 bases at V and 4 bases at J, leaving 8 bases unmatched. CDR3 residues: CASSYTGAVTEAFF. CDR3 nucleotides: TGTGCCAGCAGTTACACAGGGGCGGTCACTGAAGCTTTCTTT. Full variable domain (missing parts from reference TRBV7-9 and TRBJ1-1): DTGVSQNPRHKITKRGQNVTFRCDPISEHNRLYWYRQTLGQGPEFLTYFQNEAQLEKSRLLSDRFSAERPKGSFSTLEIQRTEQGDSAMYLCASSYTGAVTEAFFGQGTRLTVV.

The chain joins TRBV9 to TRBJ1-1; D perhaps matches TRBD1 (5 bases). The CDR3 runs to 15 residues. Germline CDR1 and CDR2: SGDLS and YYNGEE. The ends were cut back, 4 bases at V and 3 bases at J, with 16 bases in the middle. DNA of the CDR3: TGTGCCAGCAGCCCGGAACGACAGCCATACACTGAAGCTTTCTTT. Translation: CASSPERQPYTEAFF.

The genes are TRBV13 and TRBJ2-3; 11 bases agree with TRBD2. This CDR3 is 18 amino acids long. J lost 2 bases, V lost 3 bases, and 10 bases had no gene match. Germline CDR1 is PRHDT and CDR2 is FYEKMQ (reference sequence). The CDR3 sequence is CASSFRLSSGGITDTQYF. CDR3 nucleotides: TGTGCCAGCAGCTTCCGACTATCTAGCGGGGGGATCACAGATACGCAGTATTTT. Using reference TRBV13 and TRBJ2-3 for the parts outside the CDR3, the full variable domain is AAGVIQSPRHLIKEKRETATLKCYPIPRHDTVYWYQQGPGQDPQFLISFYEKMQSDKGSIPDRFSAQQFSDYHSELNMSSLELGDSALYFCASSFRLSSGGITDTQYFGPGTRLTVL.

This clone was observed a handful of times. The genes are TRBV28 and TRBJ1-5; no firm D call. Germline V gene data show CDR1 as MDHEN and CDR2 as SYDVKM. The V end lost 5 bases, the J end lost 4 bases, and 15 bases lay between the germline ends. CDR3 length: 15 amino acids. CDR3 protein: CASSNQQSGNQPQHF. The CDR3 coding sequence is TGTGCCAGCAGTAATCAACAGTCGGGGAATCAGCCCCAGCATTTT.